The 19 T cell receptor beta chains below come from one sample, sequenced in a study of identical twins. TCRdb itself ran the 5' RACE reads through MiXCR, one entry per CDR3 protein. The repertoire has approximately 890,000 distinct CDR3 sequences, 12% of them found once; the top ten carry roughly 1.6%. The same data also contributed to another study, on yellow fever vaccine responses in identical twins.

Sequences were obtained from PBMCs. The receptors shown here come from a woman aged 18-35 years in good health.

This clonotype occurred a few times. The genes are TRBV2 and TRBJ2-7; the D gene is possibly TRBD1 (6 bases). The CDR3 has 13 residues. Germline values: CDR1 SNHLY, CDR2 FYNNEI. V was shortened by 6 bases and J by 7 bases, with 16 bases between the two germline ends. CDR3 region: CASSPRGLWEQYF. As DNA, the CDR3 is TGTGCCAGCAGCCCCAGGGGCTTGTGGGAGCAGTACTTC.

This clonotype showed up just a few times. The chain uses TRBV5-5 and TRBJ2-7, with D possibly being TRBD2 (6 bases). The V and J ends lost 7 bases and 0 bases respectively, with 11 bases between them. CDR3 length equals 13 residues. Germline V CDR1 and CDR2: SGHKS, YYEKEE (reference sequence). The CDR3 here is CASGRDSSYEQYF. The DNA for the CDR3 is TGTGCCAGCGGCCGGGACTCCTCCTACGAGCAGTACTTC.

There are a few counts of this clonotype. The chain couples TRBV7-7 to TRBJ2-2; 7 bases fit TRBD2. The CDR3 sequence is 15 residues long. CDR1 is SSHAT, CDR2 FNYEAQ, per germline (reference sequence). V dropped 5 bases and J dropped 6; count of bases not matched to a gene: 9. In DNA, the CDR3 is TGTGCCAGCAGCAGGACTAGGTTTATCGCCGGGGAGCTGTTTTTT. Protein product: CASSRTRFIAGELFF.

This clonotype came up a few times. The chain recombines TRBV27 with TRBJ2-2, with D perhaps TRBD2 (6 bases). V was clipped by 4 bases and J by 2 bases, with 8 bases between them. The CDR3 spans 14 residues. Germline assignment: CDR1 MNHEY and CDR2 SMNVEV (reference sequence). In DNA, the CDR3 is TGTGCCAGCAGTTGGGGGGACAACACCGGGGAGCTGTTTTTT. Residues: CASSWGDNTGELFF.

The chain has TRBV6-5 and TRBJ2-1, with 9 bases aligning to TRBD2. The CDR3 consists of 15 residues. Germline lookup yields CDR1 MNHEY and CDR2 SVGAGI. V lost 0 bases, J lost 5 bases, and 2 bases stayed unmatched. The CDR3: CASSYSPSGNNEQFF. The CDR3 nucleotides read TGTGCCAGCAGTTACTCCCCTAGCGGGAACAATGAGCAGTTCTTC.

The sample holds a few counts of this clonotype. The chain uses TRBV12-3 or TRBV12-4 and TRBJ1-5; D may be TRBD1 (5 bases). This CDR3 is 14 amino acids long. Trimming removed 3 bases at V and 6 bases at J, with 12 bases between. The DNA of the CDR3 is TGTGCCAGCAGTTTCTCGCAGGGCGGTCAGCCCCAGCATTTT. Protein sequence: CASSFSQGGQPQHF.

This clonotype was seen at least ten times. This chain joins TRBV4-1 and TRBJ1-2; D may be TRBD1 (6 bases). V shed 0 bases and J shed 4 bases, with 12 bases lying between them. CDR3 length: 15 residues. In germline, CDR1 is MGHRA, CDR2 YSYEKL. CDR3 amino acids: CASSQEGALPYGYTF. The CDR3 nucleotides are TGCGCCAGCAGCCAAGAGGGGGCGCTTCCCTATGGCTACACCTTC.

The genes are TRBV10-3 and TRBJ2-5; 7 nucleotides agree with TRBD1. The CDR3 contains 13 residues. From germline, CDR1 is ENHRY and CDR2 SYGVKD. The junction had 2 bases not matched to a gene; V was cut back by 3 bases and J by 4 bases. The chain's CDR3 is CAISDAGGETQYF. The CDR3 DNA reads TGTGCCATCAGTGACGCAGGGGGAGAGACCCAGTACTTC.

In its sample, this clonotype was seen a few times. V usage is TRBV12-3 or TRBV12-4 and J usage is TRBJ2-5, with TRBD2 matching over 10 bases. The CDR3 runs to 15 residues. V shed 6 bases and J 4 bases; nucleotides not matched to a gene: 8. The CDR3 loop reads CASSNVAGGTETQYF. For the CDR3, the DNA is TGTGCCAGCAGCAACGTAGCGGGAGGCACAGAGACCCAGTACTTC.

The chain recombines TRBV27 with TRBJ2-1; 9 bases map to TRBD2. The V and J ends lost 5 bases and 6 bases, in that order; junction bases with no gene match: 14. CDR1 is MNHEY, CDR2 SMNVEV, per germline (reference sequence). The CDR3 runs 17 residues. The CDR3 loop is CASSPPSTGTSPNEQFF. CDR3 nucleotide sequence: TGTGCCAGCAGTCCCCCATCCACAGGGACTAGCCCCAATGAGCAGTTCTTC.

V is TRBV5-5 and J is TRBJ1-2, with D perhaps matching TRBD1 (5 bases). The germline CDR1 and CDR2 sequences are SGHKS and YYEKEE (reference sequence). Trimming removed 0 bases from V and 0 bases from J, with 15 bases in between. The CDR3 runs to 17 residues. This CDR3 reads CASSLAPGPSSNYGYTF. The CDR3, as DNA: TGTGCCAGCAGCTTGGCGCCAGGGCCGAGTTCTAACTATGGCTACACCTTC.

This clonotype has ten or more counts. The V gene is TRBV5-1, the J gene TRBJ2-1; 14 nucleotides agree with TRBD2. CDR1 SGHRS and CDR2 YFSETQ come from the germline V gene. With V trimmed by 4 bases and J by 10 bases, 10 bases remained unmatched. CDR3 length: 16 amino acids. CDR3 in DNA: TGCGCCAGCAGCACATCGACTAGCGGGGGGGTTGGGGAGCAGTTCTTC. Translated: CASSTSTSGGVGEQFF.

The chain combines TRBV7-6 with TRBJ2-1; 9 nucleotides line up with TRBD2. The CDR3 is made up of 13 amino acids. Germline V gives CDR1 SGHVS, CDR2 FNYEAQ. Unmatched junction bases numbered 6, after V lost 1 base and J lost 14 bases. CDR3 in DNA: TGTGCCAGCAGCTTAGGGCTAGCGGGAATCGAGTTCTTC. This encodes CASSLGLAGIEFF. The variable domain in full, completed from reference TRBV7-6 and TRBJ2-1, reads GAGVSQSPRYKVTKRGQDVALRCDPISGHVSLYWYRQALGQGPEFLTYFNYEAQQDKSGLPNDRFSAERPEGSISTLTIQRTEQRDSAMYRCASSLGLAGIEFFGPGTRLTVL.

V and J are TRBV28 and TRBJ2-7; 10 bases are shared with TRBD2. The CDR3 covers 19 residues. From germline, CDR1 is MDHEN and CDR2 SYDVKM. The junction had 17 bases not matched to a gene; V was cut back by 6 bases and J by 0 bases. DNA of the CDR3: TGTGCCAGCAGCCAAATCGGCCTTAGCGGGGGGTCTAGCTCCTACGAGCAGTACGTC. It specifies CASSQIGLSGGSSSYEQYV.

In this sample, this clonotype turned up a few times. This rearrangement joins TRBV11-2 to TRBJ2-5; D is unresolved. V was trimmed by 5 bases and J by 5 bases, leaving 15 bases between them. The CDR3 is 14 residues long. Germline V CDR1 and CDR2: SGHAT, FQNNGV. The CDR3: CASSQALVAETQYF. CDR3 in DNA: TGTGCCAGCAGCCAGGCCCTAGTGGCGGAGACCCAGTACTTC. Complete variable domain (other parts from reference TRBV11-2 and TRBJ2-5): EAGVAQSPRYKIIEKRQSVAFWCNPISGHATLYWYQQILGQGPKLLIQFQNNGVVDDSQLPKDRFSAERLKGVDSTLKIQPAKLEDSAVYLCASSQALVAETQYFGPGTRLLVL.

The V and J genes are TRBV20-1 and TRBJ2-1; possible D gene TRBD2, 6 bases. V shed 0 bases and J shed 4 bases, with 10 bases lying between them. This CDR3 contains 14 residues. CDR1 is DFQATT, CDR2 SNEGSKA, per germline (reference sequence). The CDR3 sequence is CSARDFSGYNEQFF. In DNA, the CDR3 is TGCAGTGCTAGAGATTTTAGCGGTTACAATGAGCAGTTCTTC.

Ten or more counts support this clonotype. The chain couples TRBV15 to TRBJ2-7; D gene ambiguous. Trimming stripped 1 base from V and 3 bases from J, with 7 bases between. Germline V lookup: CDR1 LNHNV, CDR2 YYDKDF (reference sequence). This CDR3 is 13 amino acids long. CDR3 nucleotides: TGTGCCACCAGCAGAGTTGCACACTACGAGCAGTACTTC. Translated: CATSRVAHYEQYF. Based on the CDR3 plus reference TRBV15 and TRBJ2-7, the full variable domain is DAMVIQNPRYQVTQFGKPVTLSCSQTLNHNVMYWYQQKSSQAPKLLFHYYDKDFNNEADTPDNFQSRRPNTSFCFLDIRSPGLGDTAMYLCATSRVAHYEQYFGPGTRLTVT.

This chain connects TRBV29-1 to TRBJ2-1, with D hard to call. Germline V lookup: CDR1 SQVTM, CDR2 ANQGSEA. Trimming took off 1 base at V and 6 bases at J, with 13 bases between the two ends. The CDR3 sequence is 14 residues long. CDR3 DNA sequence: TGCAGCGTTGAAGTACCTGGACGATCCAATGAGCAGTTCTTC. It encodes CSVEVPGRSNEQFF.

CDR3 bases: TGTGCTAGTGGCTCGGGGTCCACCGGGGAGCTGTTTTTT. It specifies CASGSGSTGELFF. The chain carries TRBV12-5 and TRBJ2-2; D perhaps matches TRBD2 (5 bases). CDR1 and CDR2 from the germline V gene are LGHNT and FRNRAP. The length of the CDR3 is 13 residues. V lost 6 bases to trimming and J lost 4 bases, with 9 bases between them.